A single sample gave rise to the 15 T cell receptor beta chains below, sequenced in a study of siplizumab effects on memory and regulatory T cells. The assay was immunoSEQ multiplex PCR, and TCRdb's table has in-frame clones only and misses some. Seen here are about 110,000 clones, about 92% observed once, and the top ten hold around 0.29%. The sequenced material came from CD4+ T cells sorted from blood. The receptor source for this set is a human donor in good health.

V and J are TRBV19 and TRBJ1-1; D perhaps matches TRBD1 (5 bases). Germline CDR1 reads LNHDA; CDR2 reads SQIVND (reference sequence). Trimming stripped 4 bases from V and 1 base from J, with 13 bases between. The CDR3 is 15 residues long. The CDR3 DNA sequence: TGTGCCAGTAGTAAGGGGCCGGGGAGGAACACTGAAGCTTTCTTT. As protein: CASSKGPGRNTEAFF.

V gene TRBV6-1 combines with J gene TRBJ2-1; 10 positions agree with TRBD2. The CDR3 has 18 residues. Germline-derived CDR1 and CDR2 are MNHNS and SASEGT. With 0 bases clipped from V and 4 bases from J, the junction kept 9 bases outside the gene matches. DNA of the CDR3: TGTGCCAGCAGTGAAGCGCAGTCTAGCGGGAGCTTGTACAATGAGCAGTTCTTC. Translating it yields CASSEAQSSGSLYNEQFF.

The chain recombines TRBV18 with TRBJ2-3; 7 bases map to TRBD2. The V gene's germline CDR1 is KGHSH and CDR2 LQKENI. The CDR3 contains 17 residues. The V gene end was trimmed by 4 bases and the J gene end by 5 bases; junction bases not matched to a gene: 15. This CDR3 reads CASSRRRIAGAEDTQYF. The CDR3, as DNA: TGTGCCAGCTCACGACGACGGATCGCGGGAGCGGAAGATACGCAGTATTTT.

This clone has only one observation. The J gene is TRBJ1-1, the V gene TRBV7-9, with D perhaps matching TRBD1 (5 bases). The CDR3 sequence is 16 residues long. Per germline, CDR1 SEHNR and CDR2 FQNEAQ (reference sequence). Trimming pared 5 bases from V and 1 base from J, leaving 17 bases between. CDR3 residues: CASSPLTGDRNTEAFF. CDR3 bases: TGTGCCAGCAGCCCGCTAACCGGAGACAGGAACACTGAAGCTTTCTTT.

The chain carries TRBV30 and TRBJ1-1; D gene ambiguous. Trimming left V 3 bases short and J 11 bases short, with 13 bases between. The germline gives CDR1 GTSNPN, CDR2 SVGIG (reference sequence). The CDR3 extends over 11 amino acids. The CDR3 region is CAWSHRALAFF. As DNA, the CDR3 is TGTGCCTGGAGCCACCGGGCTTTGGCTTTCTTT.

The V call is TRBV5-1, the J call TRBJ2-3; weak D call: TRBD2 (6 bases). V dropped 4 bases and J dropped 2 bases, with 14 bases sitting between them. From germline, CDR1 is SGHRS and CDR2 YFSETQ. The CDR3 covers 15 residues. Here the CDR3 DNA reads TGCGCCAGCAGCCTGACTAGTCGATTCACAGATACGCAGTATTTT. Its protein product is CASSLTSRFTDTQYF.

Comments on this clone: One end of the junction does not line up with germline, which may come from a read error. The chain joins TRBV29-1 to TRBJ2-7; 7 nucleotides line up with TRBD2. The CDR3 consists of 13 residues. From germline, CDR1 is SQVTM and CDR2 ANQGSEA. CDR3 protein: CSVEGEGFYEQYF. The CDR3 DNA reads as TGCAGCGTCGAAGGGGAGGGGTTCTACGAGCAGTACTTC.

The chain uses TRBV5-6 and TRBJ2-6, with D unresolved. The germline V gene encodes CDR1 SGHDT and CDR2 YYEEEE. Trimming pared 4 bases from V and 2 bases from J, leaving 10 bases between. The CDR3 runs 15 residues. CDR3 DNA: TGTGCCAGCAGCGGAACGAATACTGGGGCCAACGTCCTGACTTTC. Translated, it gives CASSGTNTGANVLTF.

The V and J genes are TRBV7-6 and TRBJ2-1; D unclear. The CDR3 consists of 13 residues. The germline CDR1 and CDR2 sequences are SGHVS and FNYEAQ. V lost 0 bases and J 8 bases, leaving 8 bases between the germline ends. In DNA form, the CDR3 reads TGTGCCAGCAGCTTAGCGGTGGTAGATGAGCAGTTCTTC. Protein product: CASSLAVVDEQFF.

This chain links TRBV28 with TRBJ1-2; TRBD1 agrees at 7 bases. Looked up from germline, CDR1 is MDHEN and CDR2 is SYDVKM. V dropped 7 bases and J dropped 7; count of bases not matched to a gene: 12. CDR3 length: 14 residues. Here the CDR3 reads CASTRNRGKGGYTF. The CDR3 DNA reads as TGTGCCAGCACCCGAAACAGGGGAAAAGGTGGCTACACCTTC.

CDR3 protein: CAWSRDTNSPLHF. Written as DNA, the CDR3 is TGTGCCTGGAGTCGGGACACTAATTCACCCCTCCACTTT. The chain combines TRBV30 with TRBJ1-6; D is perhaps TRBD1 (6 bases). Trimming stripped 2 bases from V and 6 bases from J, with 8 bases between. The CDR3 is made up of 13 amino acids. Per germline, CDR1 GTSNPN and CDR2 SVGIG (reference sequence).

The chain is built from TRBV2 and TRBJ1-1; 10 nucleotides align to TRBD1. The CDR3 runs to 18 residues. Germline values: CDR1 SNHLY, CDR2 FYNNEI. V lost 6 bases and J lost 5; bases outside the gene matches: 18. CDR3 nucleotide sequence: TGTGCCAGCAGCTTTGCCAGCCCCGGGGACAGGGGTGATACTGAAGCTTTCTTT. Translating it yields CASSFASPGDRGDTEAFF. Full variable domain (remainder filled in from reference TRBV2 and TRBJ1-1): EPEVTQTPSHQVTQMGQEVILRCVPISNHLYFYWYRQILGQKVEFLVSFYNNEISEKSEIFDDQFSVERPDGSNFTLKIRSTKLEDSAMYFCASSFASPGDRGDTEAFFGQGTRLTVV.

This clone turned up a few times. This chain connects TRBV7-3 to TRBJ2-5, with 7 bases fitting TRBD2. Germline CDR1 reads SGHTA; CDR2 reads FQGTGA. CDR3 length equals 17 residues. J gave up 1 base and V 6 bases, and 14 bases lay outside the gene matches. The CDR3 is CASSPLAVGGLQETQYF. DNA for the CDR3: TGTGCCAGCAGTCCTCTAGCGGTCGGAGGCCTCCAAGAGACCCAGTACTTC.

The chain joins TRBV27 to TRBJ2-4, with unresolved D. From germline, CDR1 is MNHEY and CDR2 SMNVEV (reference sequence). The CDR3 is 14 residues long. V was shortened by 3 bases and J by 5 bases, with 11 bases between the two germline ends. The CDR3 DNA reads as TGTGCCAGCAGTTTCGTCAGAGAGCAAAACATTCAGTACTTC. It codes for CASSFVREQNIQYF.

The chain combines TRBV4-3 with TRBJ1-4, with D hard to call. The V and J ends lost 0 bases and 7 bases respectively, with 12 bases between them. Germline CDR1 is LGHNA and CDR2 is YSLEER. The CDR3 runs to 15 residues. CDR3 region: CASSQDGSRPEKLFF. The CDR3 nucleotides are TGCGCCAGCAGCCAAGACGGGAGCCGACCTGAAAAACTGTTTTTT.